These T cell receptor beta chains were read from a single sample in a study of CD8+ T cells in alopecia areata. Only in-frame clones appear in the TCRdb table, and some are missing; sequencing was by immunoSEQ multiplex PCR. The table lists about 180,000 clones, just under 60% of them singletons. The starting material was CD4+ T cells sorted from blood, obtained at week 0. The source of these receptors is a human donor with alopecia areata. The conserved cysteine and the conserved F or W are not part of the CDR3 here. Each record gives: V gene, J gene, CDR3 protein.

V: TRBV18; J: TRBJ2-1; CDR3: ASSPRHLAEHNEQF
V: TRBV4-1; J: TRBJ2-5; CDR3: ASSQPKDGETQY
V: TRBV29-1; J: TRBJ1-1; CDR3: SVQARQTTEAF
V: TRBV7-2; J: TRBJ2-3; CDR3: ASSRRQGQADTQY
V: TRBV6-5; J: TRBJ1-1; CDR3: ASSWDKNTEAF
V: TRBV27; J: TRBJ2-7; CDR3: ASSSPGTGMSYEQY
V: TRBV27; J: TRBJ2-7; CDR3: ASSRNPRDRARDEQY
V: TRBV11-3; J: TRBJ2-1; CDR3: ASSLPGNEQF
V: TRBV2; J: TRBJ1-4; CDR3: AARPRGEKLF
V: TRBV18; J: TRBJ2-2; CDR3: AIPRTGLNTGELF
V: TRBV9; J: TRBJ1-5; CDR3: ASSVGDDRQPQH
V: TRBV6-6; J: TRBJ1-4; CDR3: ATTRQINEKLF
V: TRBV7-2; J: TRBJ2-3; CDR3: ASSPRWTNTDTQY
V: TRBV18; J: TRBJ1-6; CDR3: ASSPGTADNSPLH
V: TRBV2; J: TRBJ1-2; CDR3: ASSPGTARGGYT
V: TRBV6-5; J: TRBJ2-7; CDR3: ASSSPGRSYEQY
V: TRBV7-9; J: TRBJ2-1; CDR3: ASSQTGPSYNEQF
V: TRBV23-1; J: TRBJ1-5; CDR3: ASSQSMCRNNQPQH
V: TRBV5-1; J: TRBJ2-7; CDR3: ASSPRQDSIGEQY
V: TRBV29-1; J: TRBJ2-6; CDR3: SARQGSSGANVLT
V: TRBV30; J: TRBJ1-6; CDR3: AWQTGNNSPLH
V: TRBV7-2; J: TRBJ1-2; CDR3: ASSLGTSYGYT
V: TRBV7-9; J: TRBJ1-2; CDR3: ASSSGQGIYGYT
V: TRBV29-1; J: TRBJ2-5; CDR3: SVHLRTGGMETQY
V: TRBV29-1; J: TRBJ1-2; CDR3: SVEGKGIYGYT
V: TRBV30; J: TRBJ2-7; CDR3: AWSVRRQISYEQY
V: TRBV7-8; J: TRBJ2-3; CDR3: ASSLAQLGDTQY
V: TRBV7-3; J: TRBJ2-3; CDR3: ASSLTTKTQY
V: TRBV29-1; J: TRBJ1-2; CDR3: SVARGDYGYT
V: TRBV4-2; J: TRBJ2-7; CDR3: ASSQVMKGQKPYRQY
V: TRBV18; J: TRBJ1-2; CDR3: ASSPSGGLQGIYGYT
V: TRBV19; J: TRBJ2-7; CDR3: ASSMNQNSYEQY
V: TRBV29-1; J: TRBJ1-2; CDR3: SVVRGGYGYT
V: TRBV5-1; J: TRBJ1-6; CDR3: ASSLAGQNSIRGSPLH
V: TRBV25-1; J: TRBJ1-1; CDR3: ASSPGGTAF
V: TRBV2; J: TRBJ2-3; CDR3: ASNQGRADTQY
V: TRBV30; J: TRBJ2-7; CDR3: AWMSGTGGKQY
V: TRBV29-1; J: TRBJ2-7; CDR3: SATTSYYEQY
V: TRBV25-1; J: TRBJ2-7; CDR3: ASSENGPYEQY
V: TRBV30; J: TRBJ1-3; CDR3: AWSPTGGNTIY
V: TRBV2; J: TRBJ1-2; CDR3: ASSERPLSYGYT
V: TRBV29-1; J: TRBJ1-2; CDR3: SVEQGAEGYT
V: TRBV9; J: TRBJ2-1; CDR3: ASSLRLAAFSEQF
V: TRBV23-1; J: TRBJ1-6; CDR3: AMGPSYNSPLH
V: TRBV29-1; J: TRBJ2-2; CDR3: SGRPGTGATGELF
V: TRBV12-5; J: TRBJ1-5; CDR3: ASGNVTRLRGNQPQH
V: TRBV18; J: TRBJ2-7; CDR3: ASSIMDSSYEQY
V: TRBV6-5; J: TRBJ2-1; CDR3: ASSDVGGREQF
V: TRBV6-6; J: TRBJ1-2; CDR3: ASSYSRDGYT
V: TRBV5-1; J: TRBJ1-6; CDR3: ASSLRAQGVDSYNSPLH
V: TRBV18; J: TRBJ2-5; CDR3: ASSPRGEQETQY
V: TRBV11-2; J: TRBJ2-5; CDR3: ASSPRMGGGETQY
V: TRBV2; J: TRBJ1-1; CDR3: ASRVTVNTEAF